This T cell receptor beta chain was sequenced in a study of radiotherapy plus CTLA-4 blockade in lung cancer. The ends were cut back, 3 bases at V and 6 bases at J, with 15 bases in the middle. Germline-derived CDR1 and CDR2 are MNHEY and SMNVEV (reference sequence). The CDR3 is made up of 16 amino acids. The data were produced by immunoSEQ multiplex PCR, yet TCRdb's version contains in-frame clones alone and is incomplete. The sample carries some 70,000 clones, around 79% recorded once. The sample in question was peripheral blood, obtained from a patient treated with radiotherapy plus ipilimumab. The rearrangement joins TRBV27 to TRBJ1-6; D is uncertain. This TCR was recovered from a human donor with non-small cell lung cancer who had a complete response to radiotherapy plus ipilimumab. The CDR3, as DNA: TGTGCCAGCAGTTTCGGCCTCCGGGCCGGTAATTCACCCCTCCACTTT. Translated, it gives CASSFGLRAGNSPLHF.